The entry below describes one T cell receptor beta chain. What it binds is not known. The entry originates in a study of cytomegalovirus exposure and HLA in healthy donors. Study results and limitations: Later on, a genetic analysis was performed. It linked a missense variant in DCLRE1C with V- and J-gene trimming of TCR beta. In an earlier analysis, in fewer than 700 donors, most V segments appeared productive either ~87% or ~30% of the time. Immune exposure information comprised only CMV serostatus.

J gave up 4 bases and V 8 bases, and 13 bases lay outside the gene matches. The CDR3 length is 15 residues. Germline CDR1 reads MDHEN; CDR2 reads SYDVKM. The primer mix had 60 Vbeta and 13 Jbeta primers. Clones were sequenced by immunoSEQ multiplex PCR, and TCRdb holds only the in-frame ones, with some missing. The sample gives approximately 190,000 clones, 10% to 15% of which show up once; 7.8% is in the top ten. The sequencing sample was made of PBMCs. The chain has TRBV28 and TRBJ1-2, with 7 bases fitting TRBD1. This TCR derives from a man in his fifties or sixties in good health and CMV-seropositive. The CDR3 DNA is TGTGCCAGCCAATCTCGGGACAGAATCATCTATGGCTACACCTTC. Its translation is CASQSRDRIIYGYTF.